Each of the 6 T cell receptor beta chains below was sequenced from the same sample in a study of neurological immune-mediated disorders (dated by TCRdb to between 2019 and 2020). Library generation was performed with 5' RACE. The listed sequencing device is Illumina HiSeq 2500. TCRdb reprocessed the public reads (quality trimming at Q25 with fastp, clone calling with MiXCR) and kept in-frame beta chains. Every distinct CDR3 protein forms one entry, paired with its most common genes and DNA. The sample contains 55,000 to 70,000 distinct CDR3 sequences, approximately 5.1% of them found a single time. 5.6% of the sample is taken by the ten largest. Material for sequencing was PBMCs. Source of these receptors: a human donor with multiple sclerosis. The donor label of this sample is uncertain.

This clonotype occurred many times. The chain employs TRBV12-3 or TRBV12-4 and TRBJ2-2, with 8 bases matching TRBD1. Unmatched junction bases numbered 10, after V lost 7 bases and J lost 0 bases. This CDR3 is 17 amino acids long. This chain's CDR3 is CASTLTGAGANTGELFF. The CDR3, as DNA: TGTGCCAGCACATTGACAGGGGCAGGGGCGAACACCGGGGAGCTGTTTTTT.

This clonotype was observed many times. The V call is TRBV10-1, the J call TRBJ1-5, with D perhaps matching TRBD1 (6 bases). Trimming took 3 bases from V and 2 from J, leaving 23 bases between them. The CDR3 contains 19 residues. CDR1 is WNHNN and CDR2 is SYGVQD in the germline V gene (reference sequence). As DNA, the CDR3 is TGCGCCAGCAGTGACTCGGTGGGGGCCGGAGATATGGGCAATCAGCCCCAGCATTTT. It specifies CASSDSVGAGDMGNQPQHF.

This clonotype was seen ten or more times. The chain employs TRBV4-2 and TRBJ2-7, with a possible D match to TRBD2 (6 bases). The CDR3 runs 17 residues. V lost 0 bases and J 1 base, leaving 16 bases between the germline ends. Per germline, CDR1 LGHNA and CDR2 YNFKEQ. The CDR3: CASSQDRGRWTSYEQYF. In DNA, the CDR3 is TGTGCCAGCAGCCAAGATCGGGGGAGGTGGACATCCTACGAGCAGTACTTC.

Many counts were recorded for this clonotype. V gene TRBV20-1 combines with J gene TRBJ1-3; TRBD1 aligns across 7 bases. Germline loops: CDR1 DFQATT, CDR2 SNEGSKA (reference sequence). The CDR3 is 15 amino acids. Unmatched junction bases numbered 8, after V lost 3 bases and J lost 3 bases. The CDR3 spells CSARDPTGFGNTIYF. Here the CDR3 DNA reads TGCAGTGCTAGGGATCCGACAGGGTTTGGAAACACCATATATTTT.

Many counts were recorded for this clonotype. The chain has TRBV5-1 and TRBJ2-4, with D unclear. The CDR3 extends over 14 amino acids. CDR1 is SGHRS and CDR2 is YFSETQ in the germline V gene. With 0 bases removed from V and 0 bases from J, the gap between germline ends came to 4 bases. The CDR3 protein is CASSLGVAKNIQYF. CDR3 bases: TGCGCCAGCAGCTTGGGAGTAGCCAAAAACATTCAGTACTTC.

At least ten counts were recorded for this clonotype. V usage is TRBV11-2 and J usage is TRBJ2-2; possible D gene TRBD2, 5 bases. Trimming removed 6 bases at V and 0 bases at J, with 14 bases between. CDR1 is SGHAT and CDR2 is FQNNGV in the germline V gene. This CDR3 contains 16 residues. The CDR3 here is CASRGIRGTNTGELFF. The CDR3 region has the DNA TGTGCCAGCAGGGGAATCCGGGGAACGAACACCGGGGAGCTGTTTTTT.